Following are 31 T cell receptor beta chains from one sample sequenced in a study of shared clonotypes between healthy human individuals. The method was immunoSEQ multiplex PCR; TCRdb's version includes in-frame clones alone and lacks a portion of them. Here the sample spans over a million clones, around 82% being singletons. Sequenced input: memory CD4+ T cells from PBMCs. Subset in this sample: CD45RA-negative fraction. The receptors originated from a man younger than 35 in good health. Some clones in this sample may be carry-over from other donors' samples.

This clone has just a few counts. Other DNA sequences within the sample encode an identical CDR3. This chain links TRBV15 with TRBJ2-7, with D unresolved. This CDR3 has 12 residues. V lost 3 bases to trimming and J lost 4 bases, with 7 bases between them. Germline V gene data show CDR1 as LNHNV and CDR2 as YYDKDF (reference sequence). The CDR3 loop is CATSSKGYEQYF. The DNA of the CDR3 is TGTGCCACCAGCAGTAAAGGGTACGAGCAGTACTTC.

There are many counts of this clone. J is TRBJ2-7 and V is TRBV2, with unresolved D. The CDR3 consists of 11 residues. Germline V gene lookup returns CDR1 SNHLY and CDR2 FYNNEI. Trimming removed 10 bases at V and 3 bases at J, with 10 bases between. The CDR3 reads CATSTHYEQYF. Here the CDR3 DNA reads TGTGCCACCTCGACCCACTACGAGCAGTACTTC.

The rearrangement uses TRBV29-1 and TRBJ1-4; the D is unclear. From germline, CDR1 is SQVTM and CDR2 ANQGSEA. CDR3 size: 11 residues. V lost 4 bases, J lost 4 bases, and 4 bases lay in between. The CDR3 loop is CSVGYNEKLFF. CDR3 coding DNA: TGCAGCGTTGGGTATAATGAAAAACTGTTTTTT. Looking up the rest from reference TRBV29-1 and TRBJ1-4 gives the full variable domain: SAVISQKPSRDICQRGTSLTIQCQVDSQVTMMFWYRQQPGQSLTLIATANQGSEATYESGFVIDKFPISRPNLTFSTLTVSNMSPEDSSIYLCSVGYNEKLFFGSGTQLSVL.

This chain connects TRBV6-6 to TRBJ2-5; D is ambiguous. Trimming shortened V by 6 bases and J by 0 bases, and 11 bases separated the two germline ends. The germline gives CDR1 MNHNY, CDR2 SVGAGI (reference sequence). CDR3 length: 14 amino acids. The CDR3 sequence: CASRVRKYQETQYF. The CDR3 DNA follows: TGTGCCAGCAGGGTACGCAAGTACCAAGAGACCCAGTACTTC.

The rearrangement uses TRBV13 and TRBJ2-3, with 7 bases that match TRBD2. CDR1 and CDR2 from the germline V gene are PRHDT and FYEKMQ (reference sequence). The length of the CDR3 is 16 residues. After removal of 5 bases from V and 0 bases from J, the junction contained 8 bases not matched to a gene. The CDR3 sequence: CASSQFGRTSTDTQYF. For the CDR3, the DNA is TGTGCCAGCAGCCAGTTCGGGAGGACTAGCACAGATACGCAGTATTTT. The entire variable domain, with the rest obtained from reference TRBV13 and TRBJ2-3, is as follows: AAGVIQSPRHLIKEKRETATLKCYPIPRHDTVYWYQQGPGQDPQFLISFYEKMQSDKGSIPDRFSAQQFSDYHSELNMSSLELGDSALYFCASSQFGRTSTDTQYFGPGTRLTVL.

In its sample, this clone was seen a few times. V gene TRBV10-3 combines with J gene TRBJ2-1; D gene ambiguous. Germline CDR1 reads ENHRY; CDR2 reads SYGVKD. The CDR3 sequence is 13 residues long. The ends were cut back, 0 bases at V and 9 bases at J, with 9 bases in the middle. CDR3 in DNA: TGTGCCATCAGTGAGTCGGCCACGGTTGAGCAGTTCTTC. As protein: CAISESATVEQFF.

At least ten counts were recorded for this clone. Other DNA sequences from this sample encode an identical CDR3 as well. The chain employs TRBV5-6 and TRBJ2-5, with TRBD2 as a possible D gene (6 bases). Germline V gene lookup returns CDR1 SGHDT and CDR2 YYEEEE. The CDR3 is 14 amino acids. Trimming pared 4 bases from V and 3 bases from J, leaving 13 bases between. The CDR3, as DNA: TGTGCCAGCAGCCGTACGAGGACTAAAGAGACCCAGTACTTC. This translates into CASSRTRTKETQYF.

This clone occurred many times. The chain carries TRBV28 and TRBJ2-7, with 10 bases lining up with TRBD2. CDR3 length: 15 residues. Germline lookup yields CDR1 MDHEN and CDR2 SYDVKM. V lost 7 bases, J lost 5 bases, and 11 bases stayed unmatched. As DNA, the CDR3 is TGTGCCAGCACCGGGGCTAGCGGGAGTTCGCACGAGCAGTACTTC. This translates into CASTGASGSSHEQYF. Looking up the rest from reference TRBV28 and TRBJ2-7 gives the full variable domain: DVKVTQSSRYLVKRTGEKVFLECVQDMDHENMFWYRQDPGLGLRLIYFSYDVKMKEKGDIPEGYSVSREKKERFSLILESASTNQTSMYLCASTGASGSSHEQYFGPGTRLTVT.

V is TRBV2 and J is TRBJ2-7, with 8 bases aligning to TRBD2. Germline CDR1 reads SNHLY; CDR2 reads FYNNEI. The CDR3 extends over 13 amino acids. Trimming took 1 base from V and 13 from J; bases not matched to a gene: 9. As DNA, the CDR3 is TGTGCCAGCAGTGAAGTCCTAGCGGGTGGGAGTTACTTC. Its protein product is CASSEVLAGGSYF.

The V call is TRBV29-1, the J call TRBJ2-1; unclear D gene. Germline V gene lookup returns CDR1 SQVTM and CDR2 ANQGSEA. The CDR3 loop spans 14 amino acids. Trimming pared 0 bases from V and 5 bases from J, leaving 11 bases between. CDR3 nucleotide sequence: TGCAGCGTTGAAGATCGCAGGAGAAACAATGAGCAGTTCTTC. Residues: CSVEDRRRNNEQFF.

The chain uses TRBV5-4 and TRBJ2-2; 9 nucleotides line up with TRBD2. The CDR3 runs to 14 residues. Germline lookup yields CDR1 SGHNT and CDR2 YYREEE (reference sequence). V trimming: 5 bases; J trimming: 5 bases; junction bases outside the gene matches: 4. CDR3 residues: CASRAGGRTGELFF. The CDR3 nucleotides read TGTGCCAGCAGAGCGGGAGGACGAACCGGGGAGCTGTTTTTT.

As concerns this clone: An end of the junction differs from the germline gene, which may be a read error. V gene TRBV18 combines with J gene TRBJ1-3; no clear D. CDR1 and CDR2 from the germline V gene are KGHSH and LQKENI. This CDR3 has 12 amino acids. CDR3 sequence reads: CASSPWSGFRDF. The CDR3 DNA reads as TGTGCCAGCTCACCTTGGTCAGGCTTTCGGGATTTT. The whole variable domain, filled in from reference TRBV18 and TRBJ1-3, reads NAGVMQNPRHLVRRRGQEARLRCSPMKGHSHVYWYRQLPEEGLKFMVYLQKENIIDESGMPKERFSAEFPKEGPSILRIQQVVRGDSAAYFCASSPWSGFRDFGEGSWLTVV.

This clone was seen only a few times. The chain links TRBV7-8 to TRBJ2-7, with 12 bases identical to TRBD2. With 5 bases clipped from V and 3 bases from J, the junction kept 11 bases outside the gene matches. Germline V lookup: CDR1 SGHVS, CDR2 FQNEAQ. The CDR3 extends over 17 amino acids. This chain's CDR3 is CASSPPYRLAGVYEQYF. The CDR3 DNA reads as TGTGCCAGCAGCCCCCCGTATAGACTAGCGGGGGTCTACGAGCAGTACTTC.

The V call is TRBV28, the J call TRBJ2-7, with a tentative D call TRBD2 (5 bases). Trimming pared 7 bases from V and 2 bases from J, leaving 15 bases between. The CDR3 sequence is 14 residues long. Germline CDR1 and CDR2: MDHEN and SYDVKM. The CDR3 is CASMGARAAYEQYF. The DNA for the CDR3 is TGTGCCAGCATGGGAGCACGGGCGGCCTACGAGCAGTACTTC. Variable domain in full (rest from reference TRBV28 and TRBJ2-7): DVKVTQSSRYLVKRTGEKVFLECVQDMDHENMFWYRQDPGLGLRLIYFSYDVKMKEKGDIPEGYSVSREKKERFSLILESASTNQTSMYLCASMGARAAYEQYFGPGTRLTVT.

This clone was recorded only once. The chain uses TRBV5-1 and TRBJ2-7; 10 bases fit TRBD1. Trimming cost V 4 bases and J 5 bases; bases outside gene matches: 9. Looked up from germline, CDR1 is SGHRS and CDR2 is YFSETQ. The CDR3 has 15 residues. The DNA of the CDR3 is TGCGCCAGCAGCCCCCCGACAGGGGGCGCGGACGAGCAGTACTTC. As protein: CASSPPTGGADEQYF.

The V and J genes are TRBV7-9 and TRBJ1-5, with D tentatively TRBD1 (5 bases). The V end was cut by 5 bases, the J end by 5 bases, with 13 bases between. Germline assignment: CDR1 SEHNR and CDR2 FQNEAQ (reference sequence). The CDR3 has 14 amino acids. The CDR3 region is CASSRDGSYQPQHF. The CDR3 region has the DNA TGTGCCAGCAGCCGGGACGGATCATATCAGCCCCAGCATTTT.

V is TRBV5-1 and J is TRBJ2-1; the match to TRBD2 covers 7 bases. The CDR3 is 18 amino acids. Germline V gene sequence: CDR1 SGHRS, CDR2 YFSETQ. V shed 3 bases and J 5 bases; nucleotides not matched to a gene: 17. CDR3 region: CASSWIPGGSGAHNEQFF. CDR3 nucleotides: TGCGCCAGCAGCTGGATCCCAGGCGGGAGTGGGGCCCACAATGAGCAGTTCTTC.

This chain uses TRBV28 with TRBJ2-1; D is uncertain. Between the trimmed V and J ends, which lost 6 bases and 3 bases, there was a span of 15 bases. Germline assignment: CDR1 MDHEN and CDR2 SYDVKM. This CDR3 has 15 residues. The CDR3 region has the DNA TGTGCCAGCAGCCCTCGGGCTATCGTCTACAATGAGCAGTTCTTC. This encodes CASSPRAIVYNEQFF.

The V and J genes are TRBV2 and TRBJ1-4, with TRBD1 as a possible D gene (5 bases). The V gene's germline CDR1 is SNHLY and CDR2 FYNNEI. CDR3 length: 13 residues. V was trimmed by 8 bases and J by 6 bases, leaving 13 bases between them. The CDR3 is CASGEGVHEKLFF. DNA for the CDR3: TGTGCCAGCGGCGAAGGGGTCCATGAAAAACTGTTTTTT. Full variable domain (remainder filled in from reference TRBV2 and TRBJ1-4): EPEVTQTPSHQVTQMGQEVILRCVPISNHLYFYWYRQILGQKVEFLVSFYNNEISEKSEIFDDQFSVERPDGSNFTLKIRSTKLEDSAMYFCASGEGVHEKLFFGSGTQLSVL.

This clone showed up just once. The genes are TRBV12-1 and TRBJ2-3; TRBD2 was called by the table and not checked on the DNA. TRBV12-1 is reported as a pseudogene. This CDR3 is 16 amino acids long. The CDR3 DNA is TGTGCCAGCACCCCCGCCCTAGCGGGCCCCACCCGAGAGCAGTATTTT. This sequence encodes CASTPALAGPTREQYF.

The CDR3 nucleotides read TGTGCCAGCAGCTTAACCGCCCGCCGGGTGGAGTACCAAGAGACCCAGTACTTC. It specifies CASSLTARRVEYQETQYF. The genes are TRBV7-9 and TRBJ2-5, with no clear D. The CDR3 has 18 amino acids. Germline V gene lookup returns CDR1 SEHNR and CDR2 FQNEAQ (reference sequence). V lost 2 bases, J lost 0 bases, and 19 bases lay in between.

The CDR3 spells CASRNRGGQYF. Written as DNA, the CDR3 is TGTGCCAGCAGGAACCGAGGAGGGCAGTACTTC. The chain carries TRBV6-1 and TRBJ2-7, with D possibly matching TRBD2 (5 bases). V dropped 6 bases and J dropped 9 bases, with 12 bases sitting between them. CDR1 and CDR2 from the germline V gene are MNHNS and SASEGT. There are 11 residues in the CDR3.

The rearrangement uses TRBV5-1 and TRBJ2-3; D not resolved. The CDR3 has 16 amino acids. The germline V gene has CDR1 SGHRS and CDR2 YFSETQ. The ends were cut back, 0 bases at V and 1 base at J, with 12 bases in the middle. CDR3: CASSLVLTPGTDTQYF. The CDR3, as DNA: TGCGCCAGCAGCTTGGTCTTGACTCCTGGCACAGATACGCAGTATTTT.

At least ten counts were recorded for this clone. V and J are TRBV14 and TRBJ2-3; 7 nucleotides line up with TRBD1. The CDR3 length is 15 residues. Losses at the gene ends were 4 bases for V and 5 bases for J; bases not matched to a gene: 9. Germline V gives CDR1 SGHDN, CDR2 FVKESK. CDR3 sequence reads: CASSLQGTMGDTQYF. The CDR3 DNA reads TGTGCCAGCAGCCTACAGGGGACGATGGGAGATACGCAGTATTTT.

The rearrangement uses TRBV20-1 and TRBJ2-1; D ambiguous. Germline V CDR1 and CDR2: DFQATT, SNEGSKA (reference sequence). The CDR3 runs to 11 residues. Trimming removed 8 bases from V and 8 bases from J, with 13 bases in between. For the CDR3, the DNA is TGCAGTACCTACCTGGGCGATGAGCAGTTCTTC. This encodes CSTYLGDEQFF.

The chain links TRBV2 to TRBJ1-3; possible D gene TRBD1, 5 bases. The germline V and J ends were trimmed by 4 bases and 2 bases, with 12 bases remaining between them. This CDR3 is 15 amino acids long. Germline values: CDR1 SNHLY, CDR2 FYNNEI. CDR3 region: CASSASRAAGNTIYF. Here the CDR3 DNA reads TGTGCCAGCAGTGCGAGCAGGGCGGCTGGAAACACCATATATTTT.

The CDR3 DNA reads as TGTGCCAGCAGCAGTGTGAAGGGAACTGGGGCCAACGTCCTGACTTTC. As protein: CASSSVKGTGANVLTF. The gene calls are TRBV5-4 and TRBJ2-6; D call uncertain. Germline CDR1 and CDR2: SGHNT and YYREEE (reference sequence). V was pared by 4 bases and J by 2 bases, with 13 bases between. The CDR3 is 16 amino acids.

The rearrangement joins TRBV28 to TRBJ2-6, with a weak D call TRBD1 (6 bases). Trimming took off 4 bases at V and 3 bases at J, with 10 bases between the two ends. CDR1 is MDHEN, CDR2 SYDVKM, per germline. The CDR3 has 15 residues. The DNA of the CDR3 is TGTGCCAGCAGTTCCACAGGGATTGGGGCCAACGTCCTGACTTTC. Protein sequence: CASSSTGIGANVLTF.

This chain uses TRBV9 with TRBJ2-7; D possibly corresponds to TRBD2 (5 bases). The length of the CDR3 is 15 residues. The V end was cut by 4 bases, the J end by 6 bases, with 20 bases between. CDR1 SGDLS and CDR2 YYNGEE come from the germline V gene. CDR3 sequence: CASSSRASVEGEQYF. The CDR3 DNA reads as TGTGCCAGCAGCTCCCGTGCTTCCGTTGAGGGCGAGCAGTACTTC. The variable domain in full, completed from reference TRBV9 and TRBJ2-7, reads DSGVTQTPKHLITATGQRVTLRCSPRSGDLSVYWYQQSLDQGLQFLIQYYNGEERAKGNILERFSAQQFPDLHSELNLSSLELGDSALYFCASSSRASVEGEQYFGPGTRLTVT.

With respect to this clone: Other DNA sequences in this sample translate to the same CDR3. The V gene is TRBV7-3, the J gene TRBJ2-3, with D possibly matching TRBD1 (6 bases). The length of the CDR3 is 13 residues. CDR1 and CDR2 (germline): SGHTA, FQGTGA. The germline V and J ends were trimmed by 1 base and 4 bases, with 6 bases remaining between them. Written as DNA, the CDR3 is TGTGCCAGCAGCTTAAGGGGGCCAGATACGCAGTATTTT. Protein: CASSLRGPDTQYF.

This clone was recorded once. A read error is possible here, since a much larger clone lies one base away. This chain uses TRBV6-1 with TRBJ2-2; D might be TRBD1 (6 bases). The CDR3 length is 14 residues. The V gene's germline CDR1 is MNHNS and CDR2 SASEGT. The CDR3, as DNA: TGTGCCAGCAGTAAAGGGAAGGGAGAGGGGGAGCTGCTTTTT. Its protein product is CASSKGKGEGELLF.